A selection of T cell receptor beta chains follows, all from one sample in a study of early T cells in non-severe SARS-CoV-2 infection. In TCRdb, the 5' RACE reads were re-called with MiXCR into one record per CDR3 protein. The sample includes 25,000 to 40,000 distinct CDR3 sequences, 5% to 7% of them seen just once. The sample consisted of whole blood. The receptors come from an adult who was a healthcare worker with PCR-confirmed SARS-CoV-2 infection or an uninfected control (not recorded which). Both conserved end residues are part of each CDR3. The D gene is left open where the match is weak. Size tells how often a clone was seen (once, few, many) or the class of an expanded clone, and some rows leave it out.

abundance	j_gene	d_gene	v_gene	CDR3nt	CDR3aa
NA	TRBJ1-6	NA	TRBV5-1	TGCGCCAGCAGCGAGGAAGGGGCGCTACGGAATTCACCCCTCCACTTT	CASSEEGALRNSPLHF
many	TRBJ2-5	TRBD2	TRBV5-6	TGTGCCAGCAGCTTGACCTGGCGGGGGGCCCAAGAGACCCAGTACTTC	CASSLTWRGAQETQYF
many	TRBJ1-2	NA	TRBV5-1	TGCGCCAGCAGCTTTCAGGGGCAGGATGGCTACACCTTC	CASSFQGQDGYTF
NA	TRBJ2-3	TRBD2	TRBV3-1	TGTGCCAGCAGCCGGGCGGGAGCAGATACGCAGTATTTT	CASSRAGADTQYF
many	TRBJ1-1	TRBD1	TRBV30	TGTGCCTGGAGTGTACAGAGCCAGGGACAGCAAGCTTTCTTT	CAWSVQSQGQQAFF
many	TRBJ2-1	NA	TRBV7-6	TGTGCCAGCAGCTTAAGGACTTCCTACAATGAGCAGTTCTTC	CASSLRTSYNEQFF
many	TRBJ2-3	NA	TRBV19	TGTGCCAGTAGCCGGTGGGATACGCAGTATTTT	CASSRWDTQYF
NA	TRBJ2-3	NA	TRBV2	TGTGCCAGCAGTTGGAGAGGGTCAACCACCGGAGATACGCAGTATTTT	CASSWRGSTTGDTQYF
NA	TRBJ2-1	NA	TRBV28	TGTGCCAGCAGTTTATATACCTCCTACAATGAGCAGTTCTTC	CASSLYTSYNEQFF
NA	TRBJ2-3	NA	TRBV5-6	TGTGCCAGCAGCTTGGAGGGGGACAGCACAGATACGCAGTATTTT	CASSLEGDSTDTQYF
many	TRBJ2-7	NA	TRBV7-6	TGTGCCAGCAGCTTAGGGTTTGACTACGAGCAGTACTTC	CASSLGFDYEQYF
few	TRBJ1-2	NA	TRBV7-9	TGTGCCAGCAGCTTGGGAGTTATTTATGGCTACACCTTC	CASSLGVIYGYTF
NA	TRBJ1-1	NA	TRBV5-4	TGTGCCAGCAGCCCCGGCCTTAGGGGACGAAACACTGAAGCTTTCTTT	CASSPGLRGRNTEAFF
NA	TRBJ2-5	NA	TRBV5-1	TGCGCCAGCAGCGCGGTAGGACAGCAAGAGACCCAGTACTTC	CASSAVGQQETQYF
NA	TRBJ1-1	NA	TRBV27	TGTGCCAGCAGCCGGACACCGACAATTGGATCTCCTGAAGCTTTCTTT	CASSRTPTIGSPEAFF
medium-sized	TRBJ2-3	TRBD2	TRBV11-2	TGTGCCAGCAGCTTCTCCAGCGGGACCTCAGATACGCAGTATTTT	CASSFSSGTSDTQYF
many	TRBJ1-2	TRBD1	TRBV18	TGTGCCAGCTCACCTCGACAGGGTACCTATGGCTACACCTTC	CASSPRQGTYGYTF
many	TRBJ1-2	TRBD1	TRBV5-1	TGCGCCAGCAGCCCACAGGACAGGGACTATGGCTACACCTTC	CASSPQDRDYGYTF
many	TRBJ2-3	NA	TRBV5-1	TGCGCCAGTCGCCCCGGGACGGTGAGCACAGATACGCAGTATTTT	CASRPGTVSTDTQYF
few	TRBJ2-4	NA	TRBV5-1	TGCGCCAGCAGCTTGGTGGCCGGGACACCAAACATTCAGTACTTC	CASSLVAGTPNIQYF
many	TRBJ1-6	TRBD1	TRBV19	TGTGCCAGTAGTATAGGCTGGACAGGGGCGAATTCACCCCTCCACTTT	CASSIGWTGANSPLHF
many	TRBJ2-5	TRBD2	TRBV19	TGTGCCAGTAGTTTATCTAGCGGGAGCTCTCAAGAGACCCAGTACTTC	CASSLSSGSSQETQYF
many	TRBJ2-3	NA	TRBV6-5	TGTGCCACCAGTCTTAATCGGGGCACAGATACGCAGTATTTT	CATSLNRGTDTQYF
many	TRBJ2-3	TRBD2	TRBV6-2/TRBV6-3	TGTGCCAGCAGTTACGGAGGACTAGGGTCAGATACGCAGTATTTT	CASSYGGLGSDTQYF
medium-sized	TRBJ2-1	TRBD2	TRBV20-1	TGCAGTGCTAGGGGCCCGGGACTAGCGGGAGGGCCTTTAGTCTTTTATGAGCAGTTCTTC	CSARGPGLAGGPLVFYEQFF
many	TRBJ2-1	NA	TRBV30	TGTGCCAGAGCAACCGGGACTTCCAATGAGCAGTTCTTC	CARATGTSNEQFF
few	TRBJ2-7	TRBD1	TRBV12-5	TGTGCTAGTGGAACGAACAGGGGTCGGGAGCAGTACTTC	CASGTNRGREQYF